Following are 16 T cell receptor beta chains from one sample sequenced in a study of OX40 agonist ivuxolimab in advanced cancers. Generated by immunoSEQ multiplex PCR, the TCRdb table keeps only in-frame clones and is missing some. In the table there are tens of thousands of clones, over 75% of which are singletons. The source material was CD4+ or CD8+ T cells sorted from blood, sampled in a trial of the OX40 agonist ivuxolimab. The receptors originated from an adult with an advanced solid tumor such as melanoma, head and neck, liver or kidney cancer.

This clone was detected once. The gene calls are TRBV18 and TRBJ1-2, with 8 bases lining up with TRBD1. This CDR3 has 14 residues. Trimming removed 5 bases from V and 1 base from J; junction bases left unmatched: 3. Germline V gene sequence: CDR1 KGHSH, CDR2 LQKENI. CDR3 region: CASSTTGDNYGYTF. The DNA for the CDR3 is TGTGCCAGCTCAACGACAGGGGATAACTATGGCTACACCTTC.

The V call is TRBV6-6, the J call TRBJ2-3, with a weak D call TRBD1 (6 bases). There are 14 residues in the CDR3. Germline-derived CDR1 and CDR2 are MNHNY and SVGAGI (reference sequence). Trimming shortened V by 9 bases and J by 3 bases, and 16 bases separated the two germline ends. This CDR3 reads CARFGRQGTDTQYF. In DNA form, the CDR3 reads TGTGCCAGGTTCGGTAGGCAGGGGACAGATACGCAGTATTTT.

This chain connects TRBV28 to TRBJ1-2; D is perhaps TRBD1 (5 bases). Germline V gene sequence: CDR1 MDHEN, CDR2 SYDVKM. V was clipped by 5 bases and J by 7 bases, with 11 bases between them. The CDR3 has 12 amino acids. The CDR3 region is CASSLSGGGYTF. DNA for the CDR3: TGTGCCAGCAGTCTCTCTGGGGGTGGCTACACCTTC.

This chain joins TRBV19 and TRBJ1-5; 8 bases map to TRBD1. The CDR3 totals 13 residues. V lost 4 bases and J lost 4; bases outside the gene matches: 0. Germline V gene data show CDR1 as LNHDA and CDR2 as SQIVND (reference sequence). CDR3 amino acids: CASSRDRNQPQHF. The CDR3 coding sequence is TGTGCCAGTAGTAGGGACAGGAATCAGCCCCAGCATTTT.

This clone is a singleton in its sample. The V call is TRBV7-9, the J call TRBJ1-4; TRBD1 aligns across 9 bases. Germline assignment: CDR1 SEHNR and CDR2 FQNEAQ (reference sequence). The trim removed 4 bases at V and 4 bases at J, leaving 4 bases unmatched. The CDR3 contains 15 residues. In DNA, the CDR3 is TGTGCCAGCAGCTCCGGACAGGGGAATAATGAAAAACTGTTTTTT. Protein product: CASSSGQGNNEKLFF. Full variable domain (missing parts from reference TRBV7-9 and TRBJ1-4): DTGVSQNPRHKITKRGQNVTFRCDPISEHNRLYWYRQTLGQGPEFLTYFQNEAQLEKSRLLSDRFSAERPKGSFSTLEIQRTEQGDSAMYLCASSSGQGNNEKLFFGSGTQLSVL.

The chain has TRBV11-3 and TRBJ1-1; possibly TRBD1 for D (6 bases). V was shortened by 5 bases and J by 5 bases, with 18 bases between the two germline ends. The CDR3 contains 15 residues. Germline CDR1 SGHNT, CDR2 YENEEA. DNA of the CDR3: TGTGCCAGCAGCAGGGAACAGGGTCAATGGACTGAAGCTTTCTTT. Translating gives CASSREQGQWTEAFF.

In DNA, the CDR3 is TGTGCCAGCAGCTTAGCAGGGGCAAGCTACGAGCAGTACTTC. Its translation is CASSLAGASYEQYF. The rearrangement joins TRBV5-5 to TRBJ2-7, with D possibly matching TRBD1 (6 bases). Trimming shortened V by 2 bases and J by 3 bases, and 12 bases separated the two germline ends. CDR1 and CDR2 (germline): SGHKS, YYEKEE (reference sequence). CDR3 length equals 14 residues.

J is TRBJ2-5 and V is TRBV9; possible D gene TRBD2, 6 bases. The J call is in doubt because the DNA end fits TRBJ2-7 better. CDR1 and CDR2 from the germline V gene are SGDLS and YYNGEE. The CDR3 is 15 residues long. CDR3 coding DNA: TGTGCCAGCAGCCCCCACACTGGGACTTCCTACGAGCAGTACTTC. Amino acid sequence: CASSPHTGTSYEQYF.

The genes are TRBV7-2 and TRBJ1-2; tentatively, D is TRBD1 (5 bases). Germline V gene data show CDR1 as SGHTA and CDR2 as FQGNSA. V lost 1 base and J 1 base, leaving 7 bases between the germline ends. The CDR3 loop spans 14 amino acids. CDR3: CASSLGGHNYGYTF. Written as DNA, the CDR3 is TGTGCCAGCAGCTTAGGAGGACATAACTATGGCTACACCTTC. The full variable domain, in which reference TRBV7-2 and TRBJ1-2 provide the parts outside the CDR3, is GAGVSQSPSNKVTEKGKDVELRCDPISGHTALYWYRQSLGQGLEFLIYFQGNSAPDKSGLPSDRFSAERTGGSVSTLTIQRTQQEDSAVYLCASSLGGHNYGYTFGSGTRLTVV.

Comments on this clone: The junction departs from germline at one end; a sequencing error may be responsible. This rearrangement joins TRBV7-2 to TRBJ2-1, with D maybe TRBD2 (5 bases). Germline V gene sequence: CDR1 SGHTA, CDR2 FQGNSA. There are 14 residues in the CDR3. The CDR3 spells CASSLASSYNEQFF. CDR3 sequence (DNA): TGTGCCAGCAGTTTAGCGAGCTCCTACAATGAGCAGTTCTTC.

The chain combines TRBV19 with TRBJ1-5; weak D call: TRBD1 (5 bases). V lost 3 bases and J lost 5, with 14 bases in between. CDR1 is LNHDA and CDR2 is SQIVND in the germline V gene (reference sequence). This CDR3 comprises 15 residues. The CDR3 coding sequence is TGTGCCAGTAGTATCGGTCAGGGACCTTATCAGCCCCAGCATTTT. Its protein product is CASSIGQGPYQPQHF.

The chain combines TRBV2 with TRBJ2-2; TRBD1 matches 9 bases. The V gene's germline CDR1 is SNHLY and CDR2 FYNNEI. The V and J ends lost 4 bases and 6 bases, in that order; junction bases with no gene match: 6. The CDR3 extends over 15 amino acids. Written as DNA, the CDR3 is TGTGCCAGCAGTGCCCAGGGACAGGGAGCCGGGGAGCTGTTTTTT. Its protein is CASSAQGQGAGELFF.

The rearrangement links TRBV5-1 to TRBJ1-1, with D maybe TRBD1 (6 bases). This CDR3 spans 16 amino acids. Germline CDR1 reads SGHRS; CDR2 reads YFSETQ. Trimming removed 0 bases from V and 0 bases from J, with 12 bases in between. The CDR3 region is CASSLVGQNMNTEAFF. The CDR3 DNA sequence: TGCGCCAGCAGCTTGGTCGGACAGAACATGAACACTGAAGCTTTCTTT.

CDR3 DNA: TGTGCCAGCAGCTCGCTCTCCTCGGGCCGTAACACTGAAGCTTTCTTT. Translating it yields CASSSLSSGRNTEAFF. This rearrangement joins TRBV5-4 to TRBJ1-1; no clear D. Between the trimmed V and J ends, which lost 3 bases and 2 bases, there was a span of 17 bases. Germline loops: CDR1 SGHNT, CDR2 YYREEE (reference sequence). CDR3 size: 16 residues.

The V call is TRBV7-9, the J call TRBJ1-6; 7 bases are shared with TRBD1. V dropped 0 bases and J dropped 7; count of bases not matched to a gene: 0. Germline lookup yields CDR1 SEHNR and CDR2 FQNEAQ (reference sequence). CDR3 length: 14 residues. The CDR3 DNA sequence: TGTGCCAGCAGCTTAGCACAGGGGAATTCACCCCTCCACTTT. Translated, it gives CASSLAQGNSPLHF.

This clone was observed a few times. The chain joins TRBV4-2 to TRBJ2-7, with 11 bases aligning to TRBD2. J gave up 2 bases and V 4 bases, and 4 bases lay outside the gene matches. The CDR3 length is 15 residues. Germline-derived CDR1 and CDR2 are LGHNA and YNFKEQ. The CDR3 DNA is TGTGCCAGCAGCCTAACTAGCGGGGGAACCTACGAGCAGTACTTC. It translates to CASSLTSGGTYEQYF.